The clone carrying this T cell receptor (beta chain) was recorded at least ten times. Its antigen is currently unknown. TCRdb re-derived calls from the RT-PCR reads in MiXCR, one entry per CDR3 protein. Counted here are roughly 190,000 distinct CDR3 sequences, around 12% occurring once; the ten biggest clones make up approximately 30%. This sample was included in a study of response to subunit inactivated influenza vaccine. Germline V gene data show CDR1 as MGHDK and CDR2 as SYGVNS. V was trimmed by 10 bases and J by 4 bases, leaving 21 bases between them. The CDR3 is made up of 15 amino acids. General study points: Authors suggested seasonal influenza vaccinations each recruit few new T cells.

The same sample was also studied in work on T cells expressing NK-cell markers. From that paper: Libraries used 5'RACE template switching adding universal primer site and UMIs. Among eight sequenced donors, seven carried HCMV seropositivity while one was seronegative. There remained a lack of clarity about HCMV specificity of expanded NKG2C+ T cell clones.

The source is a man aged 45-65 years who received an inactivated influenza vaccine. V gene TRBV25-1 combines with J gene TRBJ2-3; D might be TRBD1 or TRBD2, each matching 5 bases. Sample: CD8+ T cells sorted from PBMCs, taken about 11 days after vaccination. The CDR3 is CAIDSCLPSPDTQYF. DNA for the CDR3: TGTGCCATCGACAGTTGTCTTCCTAGCCCAGATACGCAGTATTTT.